The 14 T cell receptor beta chains below were found in one sample sequenced in a study of blood T cell repertoires in COVID-19. Generated by immunoSEQ multiplex PCR, the TCRdb table keeps only in-frame clones and is missing some. The profile shows some 270,000 clones, around 82% of them singletons. The sequenced sample consisted of peripheral blood. These receptors all stem from a person aged 65-85 years with COVID-19, enrolled during active disease.

The chain recombines TRBV6-5 with TRBJ2-7; a weak D match, TRBD1 (8 bases). This CDR3 has 15 amino acids. V lost 9 bases and J 3 bases, leaving 21 bases between the germline ends. Germline loops: CDR1 MNHEY, CDR2 SVGAGI. This chain's CDR3 is CARGGDRRPLYEQYF. CDR3 nucleotides: TGTGCCAGGGGGGGGGACAGGAGGCCCCTCTACGAGCAGTACTTC.

V and J are TRBV5-8 and TRBJ2-7; D might be TRBD1 (5 bases). V lost 2 bases and J 7 bases, leaving 13 bases between the germline ends. Germline CDR1 SGHTS, CDR2 YDEGEE. This CDR3 is built from 13 residues. The CDR3 DNA reads as TGTGCCAGCAGCTTCATCAGGGTTGGGGAGCAGTACTTC. This encodes CASSFIRVGEQYF.

The chain is built from TRBV7-3 and TRBJ2-3, with D possibly matching TRBD2 (6 bases). Trimming stripped 5 bases from V and 0 bases from J, with 12 bases between. Germline CDR1 reads SGHTA; CDR2 reads FQGTGA. This CDR3 has 15 residues. CDR3 DNA: TGTGCCAGCAGCCCGGAGGGCGCTAGCACAGATACGCAGTATTTT. It translates to CASSPEGASTDTQYF. Filled out from reference TRBV7-3 and TRBJ2-3, the complete variable domain reads GAGVSQTPSNKVTEKGKYVELRCDPISGHTALYWYRQSLGQGPEFLIYFQGTGAADDSGLPNDRFFAVRPEGSVSTLKIQRTERGDSAVYLCASSPEGASTDTQYFGPGTRLTVL.

This rearrangement joins TRBV10-1 to TRBJ1-5; possibly TRBD1 for D (5 bases). CDR1 is WNHNN, CDR2 SYGVQD, per germline (reference sequence). The CDR3 sequence is 16 residues long. The V end was cut by 2 bases, the J end by 1 base, with 12 bases between. CDR3 nucleotide sequence: TGCGCCAGCAGTGAGCGGGTGGGGCGGAGCAATCAGCCCCAGCATTTT. It encodes CASSERVGRSNQPQHF.

This chain links TRBV19 with TRBJ1-5; TRBD1 matches 9 bases. Germline lookup yields CDR1 LNHDA and CDR2 SQIVND (reference sequence). J gave up 7 bases and V 6 bases, and 4 bases lay outside the gene matches. The CDR3 runs 13 residues. The CDR3 protein is CASRGQGWQPQHF. CDR3 nucleotide sequence: TGTGCCAGTAGAGGACAGGGGTGGCAGCCCCAGCATTTT.

This chain uses TRBV6-1 with TRBJ1-5; D gene unclear. This CDR3 region has 15 residues. Trimming removed 1 base at V and 3 bases at J, with 10 bases between. Germline CDR1 and CDR2: MNHNS and SASEGT. CDR3 DNA: TGTGCCAGCAGTGAAGGAAGAGTACCCAATCAGCCCCAGCATTTT. This encodes CASSEGRVPNQPQHF.

The genes are TRBV29-1 and TRBJ2-5; 13 bases map to TRBD2. Germline CDR1 and CDR2: SQVTM and ANQGSEA. The CDR3 loop spans 13 amino acids. Trimming cost V 6 bases and J 6 bases; bases outside gene matches: 4. CDR3 nucleotides: TGCAGCGTGACTAGCGGGGGGTGGAAGACCCAGTACTTC. Protein product: CSVTSGGWKTQYF.

The chain is built from TRBV5-6 and TRBJ1-2; D unresolved. CDR3 length equals 12 residues. CDR1 is SGHDT and CDR2 is YYEEEE in the germline V gene. V was pared by 0 bases and J by 6 bases, with 6 bases between. In nucleotides, the CDR3 is TGTGCCAGCAGCTTGGACAGCCATGGCTACACCTTC. Translation: CASSLDSHGYTF.

The rearrangement joins TRBV19 to TRBJ1-5, with D tentatively TRBD1 (6 bases). Germline CDR1 LNHDA, CDR2 SQIVND (reference sequence). The CDR3 is made up of 16 amino acids. V was clipped by 6 bases and J by 3 bases, with 18 bases between them. The CDR3 sequence is CASRTTGNPNNQPQHF. In nucleotides, the CDR3 is TGTGCCAGTAGAACTACAGGGAATCCTAACAATCAGCCCCAGCATTTT.

The chain has TRBV3-1 (or the pseudogene TRBV3-2) and TRBJ2-7, with TRBD1 matching 8 bases. After removal of 8 bases from V and 1 base from J, the junction contained 10 bases not matched to a gene. In germline, CDR1 is LGHDT, CDR2 YNNKEL (reference sequence). The CDR3 is 15 amino acids. CDR3 coding DNA: TGTGCCAGCCGAAAGACAGGGGTAGGGTCCTACGAGCAGTACTTC. The encoded protein is CASRKTGVGSYEQYF.

V usage is TRBV19 and J usage is TRBJ1-3; 7 positions agree with TRBD1. CDR3 size: 14 residues. V gave up 5 bases and J gave up 2 bases; unmatched junction bases: 3. CDR1 is LNHDA, CDR2 SQIVND, per germline (reference sequence). Written as DNA, the CDR3 is TGTGCCAGTAGTTACAGGGGAGCTGGAAACACCATATATTTT. The encoded protein is CASSYRGAGNTIYF.

The genes are TRBV6-5 and TRBJ1-6; TRBD1 might be the D (5 bases). Germline-derived CDR1 and CDR2 are MNHEY and SVGAGI. This CDR3 has 15 amino acids. The V and J ends lost 0 bases and 8 bases respectively, with 11 bases between them. CDR3 region: CASSYSTETDSPLHF. The CDR3 coding sequence is TGTGCCAGCAGTTACTCGACAGAAACGGATTCACCCCTCCACTTT.

CDR3 region: CASSRWTGGEFGTEAFF. CDR3 sequence (DNA): TGTGCCAGCTCACGGTGGACAGGGGGCGAGTTTGGTACTGAAGCTTTCTTT. V usage is TRBV18 and J usage is TRBJ1-1; 11 nucleotides agree with TRBD1. V gave up 4 bases and J gave up 5 bases; unmatched junction bases: 12. The CDR3 is 17 residues long. Looked up from germline, CDR1 is KGHSH and CDR2 is LQKENI.

This clone was recorded a few times. The J gene is TRBJ1-4, the V gene TRBV7-8, with TRBD1 identical over 8 bases. Germline CDR1 and CDR2: SGHVS and FQNEAQ. The CDR3 contains 16 residues. With V trimmed by 5 bases and J by 5 bases, 10 bases remained unmatched. The CDR3: CASSRRTGRWNEKLFF. CDR3 coding DNA: TGTGCCAGCAGCAGAAGGACAGGGAGGTGGAATGAAAAACTGTTTTTT.